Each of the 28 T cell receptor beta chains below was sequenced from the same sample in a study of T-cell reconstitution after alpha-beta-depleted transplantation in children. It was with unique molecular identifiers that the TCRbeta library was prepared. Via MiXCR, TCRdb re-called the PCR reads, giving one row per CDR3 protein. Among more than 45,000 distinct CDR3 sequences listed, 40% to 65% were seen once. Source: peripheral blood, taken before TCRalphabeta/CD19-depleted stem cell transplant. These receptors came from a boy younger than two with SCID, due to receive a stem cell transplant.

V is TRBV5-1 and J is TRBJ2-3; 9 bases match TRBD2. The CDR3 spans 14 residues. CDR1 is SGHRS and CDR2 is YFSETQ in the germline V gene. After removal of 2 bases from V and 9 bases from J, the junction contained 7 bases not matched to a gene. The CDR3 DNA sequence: TGCGCCAGCAGCTTTACACTAGCGGGTGAAACGCAGTATTTT. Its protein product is CASSFTLAGETQYF. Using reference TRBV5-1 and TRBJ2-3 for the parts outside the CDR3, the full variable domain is KAGVTQTPRYLIKTRGQQVTLSCSPISGHRSVSWYQQTPGQGLQFLFEYFSETQRNKGNFPGRFSGRQFSNSRSEMNVSTLELGDSALYLCASSFTLAGETQYFGPGTRLTVL.

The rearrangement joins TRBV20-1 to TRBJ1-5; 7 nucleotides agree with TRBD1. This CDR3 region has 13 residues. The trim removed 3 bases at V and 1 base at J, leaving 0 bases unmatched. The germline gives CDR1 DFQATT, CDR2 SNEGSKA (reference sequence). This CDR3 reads CSARGQSNQPQHF. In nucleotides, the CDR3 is TGCAGTGCTAGGGGACAGAGCAATCAGCCCCAGCATTTT.

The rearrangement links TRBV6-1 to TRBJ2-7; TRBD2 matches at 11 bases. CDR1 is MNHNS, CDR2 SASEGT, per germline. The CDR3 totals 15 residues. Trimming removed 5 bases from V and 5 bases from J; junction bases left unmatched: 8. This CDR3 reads CASSPEVAGGNEQYF. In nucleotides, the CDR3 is TGTGCCAGCAGTCCCGAGGTAGCGGGGGGGAACGAGCAGTACTTC.

This chain's CDR3 is CASSPGRDTEAFF. The DNA of the CDR3 is TGCGCCAGCAGCCCAGGACGGGACACTGAAGCTTTCTTT. The chain couples TRBV5-1 to TRBJ1-1, with D unresolved. Germline V lookup: CDR1 SGHRS, CDR2 YFSETQ. CDR3 length: 13 residues. V was clipped by 4 bases and J by 3 bases, with 10 bases between them. Full variable domain (outside the CDR3, taken from reference TRBV5-1 and TRBJ1-1): KAGVTQTPRYLIKTRGQQVTLSCSPISGHRSVSWYQQTPGQGLQFLFEYFSETQRNKGNFPGRFSGRQFSNSRSEMNVSTLELGDSALYLCASSPGRDTEAFFGQGTRLTVV.

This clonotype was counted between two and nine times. The CDR3 here is CATGGSGANVLTF. The CDR3, as DNA: TGTGCCACAGGGGGTTCGGGGGCCAACGTCCTGACTTTC. The chain couples TRBV12-3 or TRBV12-4 to TRBJ2-6; 7 positions match TRBD1. The CDR3 is 13 amino acids. The V segment lost 10 bases and the J segment 4 bases; nucleotides outside the gene matches: 4.

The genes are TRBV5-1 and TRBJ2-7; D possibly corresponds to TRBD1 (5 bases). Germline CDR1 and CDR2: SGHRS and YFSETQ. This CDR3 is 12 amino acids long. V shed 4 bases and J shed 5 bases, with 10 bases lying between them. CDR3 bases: TGCGCCAGCAGCCGGAAAGGGGACGAGCAGTACTTC. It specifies CASSRKGDEQYF.

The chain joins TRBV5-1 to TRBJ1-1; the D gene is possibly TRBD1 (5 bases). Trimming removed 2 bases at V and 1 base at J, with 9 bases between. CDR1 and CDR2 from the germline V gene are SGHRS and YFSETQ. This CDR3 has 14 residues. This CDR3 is CASSFWGENTEAFF. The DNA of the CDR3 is TGCGCCAGCAGCTTTTGGGGGGAGAACACTGAAGCTTTCTTT.

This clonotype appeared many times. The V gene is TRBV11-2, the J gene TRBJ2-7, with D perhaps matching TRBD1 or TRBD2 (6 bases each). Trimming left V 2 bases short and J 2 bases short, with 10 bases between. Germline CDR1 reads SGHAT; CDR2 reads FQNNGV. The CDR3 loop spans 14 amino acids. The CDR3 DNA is TGTGCCAGCAGCTTAAGGGGGGTAACCTACGAGCAGTACTTC. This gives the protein CASSLRGVTYEQYF.

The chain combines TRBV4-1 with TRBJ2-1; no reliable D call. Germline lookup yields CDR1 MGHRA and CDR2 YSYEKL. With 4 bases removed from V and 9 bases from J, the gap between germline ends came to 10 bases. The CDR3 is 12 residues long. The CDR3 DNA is TGCGCCAGCAGCCGCATAGCCGGTGAGCAGTTCTTC. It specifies CASSRIAGEQFF.

The CDR3 protein is CASSLRWTEGDEQYF. As DNA, the CDR3 is TGTGCCAGCAGTTTAAGATGGACGGAGGGCGACGAGCAGTACTTC. The chain carries TRBV27 and TRBJ2-7; D perhaps matches TRBD2 (6 bases). In germline, CDR1 is MNHEY, CDR2 SMNVEV (reference sequence). The CDR3 length is 15 residues. V was clipped by 2 bases and J by 5 bases, with 16 bases between them.

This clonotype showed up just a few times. CDR3 amino acids: CASSLSGSSYNEQFF. In DNA form, the CDR3 reads TGTGCCAGCAGCCTTAGCGGCAGCTCCTACAATGAGCAGTTCTTC. J is TRBJ2-1 and V is TRBV12-3 or TRBV12-4; D perhaps matches TRBD2 (6 bases). The germline V and J ends were trimmed by 6 bases and 0 bases, with 12 bases remaining between them. CDR3 length: 15 residues.

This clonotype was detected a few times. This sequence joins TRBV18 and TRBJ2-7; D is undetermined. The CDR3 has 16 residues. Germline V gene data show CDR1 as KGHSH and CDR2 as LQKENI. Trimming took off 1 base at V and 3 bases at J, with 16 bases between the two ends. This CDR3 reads CASSPQLNYTFYEQYF. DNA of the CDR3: TGTGCCAGCTCACCACAACTTAACTACACCTTCTACGAGCAGTACTTC.

The CDR3 reads CSARYGDRFSGANVLTF. Written as DNA, the CDR3 is TGCAGTGCTAGATACGGGGACAGGTTCTCTGGGGCCAACGTCCTGACTTTC. The gene calls are TRBV20-1 and TRBJ2-6; 8 positions agree with TRBD1. Germline CDR1 and CDR2: DFQATT and SNEGSKA (reference sequence). CDR3 length: 17 amino acids. J gave up 0 bases and V 2 bases, and 6 bases lay outside the gene matches.

This CDR3 reads CATLPATRRDTQYF. CDR3 in DNA: TGTGCCACCCTACCAGCGACCCGCAGGGATACGCAGTATTTT. The rearrangement links TRBV6-2 or TRBV6-3 to TRBJ2-3; D is unclear. Germline CDR1 and CDR2: MNHEY and SVGEGT. The germline V and J ends were trimmed by 10 bases and 6 bases, with 20 bases remaining between them. This CDR3 has 14 residues.

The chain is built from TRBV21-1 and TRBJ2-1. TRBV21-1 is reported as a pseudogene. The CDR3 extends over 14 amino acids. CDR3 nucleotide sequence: TGTGCCAGCAGCAAAGGGAAGGGTCCCAATGAGCAGTTCTTC. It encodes CASSKGKGPNEQFF.

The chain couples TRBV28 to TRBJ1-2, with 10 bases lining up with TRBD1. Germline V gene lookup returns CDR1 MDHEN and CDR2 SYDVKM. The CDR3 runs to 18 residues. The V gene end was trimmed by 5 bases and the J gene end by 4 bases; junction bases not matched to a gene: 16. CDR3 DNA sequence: TGTGCCAGCAGTGACTTGGGGACAGGGGCGCTGTCCGTCTATGGCTACACCTTC. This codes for CASSDLGTGALSVYGYTF.

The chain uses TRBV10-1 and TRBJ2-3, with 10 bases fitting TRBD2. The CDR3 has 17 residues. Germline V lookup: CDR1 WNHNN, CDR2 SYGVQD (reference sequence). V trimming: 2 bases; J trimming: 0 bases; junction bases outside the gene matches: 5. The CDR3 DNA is TGCGCCAGCAGTGAGGTGGTAGCGGGGGGAAGCACAGATACGCAGTATTTT. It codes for CASSEVVAGGSTDTQYF.

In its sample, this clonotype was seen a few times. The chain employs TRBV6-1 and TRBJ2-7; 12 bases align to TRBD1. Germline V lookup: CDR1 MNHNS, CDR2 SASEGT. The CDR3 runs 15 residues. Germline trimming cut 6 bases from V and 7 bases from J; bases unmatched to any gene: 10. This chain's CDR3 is CASSRGTGGEREQYF. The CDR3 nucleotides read TGTGCCAGCAGCCGGGGGACAGGGGGCGAGAGGGAGCAGTACTTC.

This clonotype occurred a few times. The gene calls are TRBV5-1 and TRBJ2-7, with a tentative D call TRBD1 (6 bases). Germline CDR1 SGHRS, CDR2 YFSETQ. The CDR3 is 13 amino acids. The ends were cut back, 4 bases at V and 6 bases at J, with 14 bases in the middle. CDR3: CASSEGVRIEQYF. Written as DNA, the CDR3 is TGCGCCAGCAGCGAGGGGGTTCGGATCGAGCAGTACTTC.

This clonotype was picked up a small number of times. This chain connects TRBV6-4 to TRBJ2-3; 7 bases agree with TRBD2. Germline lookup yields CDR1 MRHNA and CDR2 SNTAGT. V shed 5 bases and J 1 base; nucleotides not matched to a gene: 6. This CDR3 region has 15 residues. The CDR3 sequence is CASSTSSGRTDTQYF. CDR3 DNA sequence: TGTGCCAGCAGTACAAGTAGCGGGCGCACAGATACGCAGTATTTT.

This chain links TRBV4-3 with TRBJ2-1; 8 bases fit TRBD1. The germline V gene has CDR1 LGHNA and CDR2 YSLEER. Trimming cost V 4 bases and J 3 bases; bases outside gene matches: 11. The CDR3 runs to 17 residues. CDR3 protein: CASSPDRGLAIYNEQFF. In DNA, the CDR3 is TGCGCCAGCAGCCCTGACAGGGGTCTAGCTATCTACAATGAGCAGTTCTTC.

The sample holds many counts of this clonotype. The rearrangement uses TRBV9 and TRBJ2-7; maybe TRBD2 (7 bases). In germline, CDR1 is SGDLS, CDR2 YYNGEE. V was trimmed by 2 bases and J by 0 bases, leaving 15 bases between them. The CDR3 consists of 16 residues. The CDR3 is CASSVGGGFSSYEQYF. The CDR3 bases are TGTGCCAGCAGCGTTGGGGGGGGCTTTAGCTCCTACGAGCAGTACTTC.

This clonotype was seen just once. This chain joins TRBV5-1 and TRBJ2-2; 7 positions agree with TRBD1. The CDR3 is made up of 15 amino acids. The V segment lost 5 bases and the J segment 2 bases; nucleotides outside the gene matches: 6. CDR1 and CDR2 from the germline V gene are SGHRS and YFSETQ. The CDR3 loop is CASSTSGGNTGELFF. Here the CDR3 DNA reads TGCGCCAGCAGTACTTCAGGGGGTAACACCGGGGAGCTGTTTTTT.

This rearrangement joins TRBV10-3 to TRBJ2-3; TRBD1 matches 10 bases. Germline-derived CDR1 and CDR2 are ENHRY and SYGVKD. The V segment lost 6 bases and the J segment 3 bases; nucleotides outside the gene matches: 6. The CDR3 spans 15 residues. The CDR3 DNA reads TGTGCCATCAGAAGGGACAGGGGTAAGACAGATACGCAGTATTTT. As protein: CAIRRDRGKTDTQYF.

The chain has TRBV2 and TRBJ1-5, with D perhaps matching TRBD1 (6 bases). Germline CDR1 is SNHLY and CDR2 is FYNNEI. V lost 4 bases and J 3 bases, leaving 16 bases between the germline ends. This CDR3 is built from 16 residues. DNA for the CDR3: TGTGCCAGCAGTGCCCAAGTGGGGGGCCTCAATCAGCCCCAGCATTTT. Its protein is CASSAQVGGLNQPQHF.

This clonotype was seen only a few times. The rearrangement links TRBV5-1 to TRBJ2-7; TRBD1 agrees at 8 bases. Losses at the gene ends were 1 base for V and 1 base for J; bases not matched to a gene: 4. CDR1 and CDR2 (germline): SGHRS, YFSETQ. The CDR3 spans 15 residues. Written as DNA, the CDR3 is TGCGCCAGCAGCTTGACGGGACAGGAATCCTACGAGCAGTACTTC. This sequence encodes CASSLTGQESYEQYF.

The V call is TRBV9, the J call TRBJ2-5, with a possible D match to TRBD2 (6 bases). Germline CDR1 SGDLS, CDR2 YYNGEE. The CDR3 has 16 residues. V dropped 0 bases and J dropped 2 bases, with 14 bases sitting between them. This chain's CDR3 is CASSVDRRGAQETQYF. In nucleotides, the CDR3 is TGTGCCAGCAGCGTAGATCGGCGGGGAGCGCAAGAGACCCAGTACTTC.

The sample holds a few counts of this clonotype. CDR3 amino acids: CATAGGSSYEQYF. The CDR3 DNA sequence: TGTGCTACGGCAGGCGGGAGCTCCTACGAGCAGTACTTC. The chain combines TRBV2 with TRBJ2-7, with 7 bases fitting TRBD2. Germline CDR1 SNHLY, CDR2 FYNNEI. The CDR3 sequence is 13 residues long.